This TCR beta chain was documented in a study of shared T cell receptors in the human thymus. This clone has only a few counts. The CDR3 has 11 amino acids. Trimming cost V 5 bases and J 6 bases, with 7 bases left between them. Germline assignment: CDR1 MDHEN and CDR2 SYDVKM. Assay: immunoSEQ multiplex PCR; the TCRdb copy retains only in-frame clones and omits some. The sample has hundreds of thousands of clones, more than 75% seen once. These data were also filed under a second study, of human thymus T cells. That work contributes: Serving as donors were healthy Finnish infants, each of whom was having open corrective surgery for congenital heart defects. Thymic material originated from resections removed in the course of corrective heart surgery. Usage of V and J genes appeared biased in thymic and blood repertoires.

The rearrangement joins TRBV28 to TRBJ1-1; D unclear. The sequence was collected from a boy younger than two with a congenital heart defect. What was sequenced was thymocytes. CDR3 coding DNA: TGTGCCAGCAGTCCCCCCTCTGAAGCTTTCTTT. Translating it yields CASSPPSEAFF.